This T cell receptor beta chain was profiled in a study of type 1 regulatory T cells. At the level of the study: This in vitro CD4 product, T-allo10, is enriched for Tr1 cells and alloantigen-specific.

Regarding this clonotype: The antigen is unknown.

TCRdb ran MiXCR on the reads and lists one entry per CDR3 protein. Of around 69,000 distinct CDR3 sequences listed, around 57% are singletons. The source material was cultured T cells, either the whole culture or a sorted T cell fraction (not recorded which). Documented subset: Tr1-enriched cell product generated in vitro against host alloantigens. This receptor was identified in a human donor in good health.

The CDR3, as DNA: TGTGCCAGCAGCTTAGTCGTGGCCGGCTATGGCTACACCTTC. It is translated as CASSLVVAGYGYTF. The chain combines TRBV7-9 with TRBJ1-2; unclear D gene. The CDR3 is made up of 14 amino acids. Germline V CDR1 and CDR2: SEHNR, FQNEAQ (reference sequence). Between the trimmed V and J ends, which lost 1 base and 4 bases, there was a span of 10 bases.